The entry below gives a single T cell receptor beta chain sequence along with its context. This sample was taken from a study of cytomegalovirus exposure and HLA in healthy donors. This CDR3 is 15 amino acids long. Trimming removed 1 base from V and 6 bases from J; junction bases left unmatched: 2. Looked up from germline, CDR1 is SGHVS and CDR2 is FQNEAQ. The method was immunoSEQ multiplex PCR; TCRdb's version includes in-frame clones alone and lacks a portion of them. The table has 150,000 to 200,000 clones, approximately 81% seen once. Sequenced input: PBMCs. The sequence came from a man aged 25 to 45 in good health and CMV-seropositive. V and J are TRBV7-8 and TRBJ1-4; 10 nucleotides match TRBD1. CDR3: CASSLGDRGDEKLFF. The CDR3 nucleotides read TGTGCCAGCAGCTTAGGGGACAGGGGTGATGAAAAACTGTTTTTT.